This T cell receptor (beta chain) is drawn from a study of T cell repertoires in aging, cancer and after chemotherapy. Study-level results: Healthy donors lost TCR diversity with age mainly through richness, cancer patients through richness and evenness.

TCR beta rearrangements were amplified from peripheral blood genomic DNA. Rearranged V-D-J TRB sequences were amplified with a mixed TRB-A/B primer pool. TCRdb used MiXCR to reprocess the multiplex PCR reads, holding one entry per CDR3 protein. The repertoire holds more than 4,000 distinct CDR3 sequences, with 40% to 55% as singletons. Details on this clonotype: Its antigen is not identified.

J was trimmed by 6 bases and V by 1 base; bases with no gene match: 8. Per the germline V gene, CDR1 is DFQATT and CDR2 is SNEGSKA (reference sequence). The CDR3 runs to 16 residues. Material: blood. The sequence was collected from a human donor in good health. The chain is built from TRBV20-1 and TRBJ2-1, with 11 bases fitting TRBD2. The DNA for the CDR3 is TGCAGTGCTAGAGCCCGGGGACTAGCGGTGACCAATGAGCAGTTCTTC. Its translation: CSARARGLAVTNEQFF.